Listed below are T cell receptor beta chains from one sample, sequenced in a study of shared clonotypes between healthy human individuals. Produced via immunoSEQ multiplex PCR; TCRdb's table is partial and in-frame only. The sample records about 680,000 clones, about 91% being singletons. The sequenced sample was naive CD8+ T cells sorted from blood. The receptors derive from a man between 25 and 39 years old in good health. CDR3s include the opening cysteine and the closing phenylalanine or tryptophan. D genes are given only for firm matches. Expanded clones are given a class, and other clones once, few, many or no size at all.

V	J	D	size	DNA	CDR3
TRBV5-1	TRBJ2-4	TRBD2	once	TGCGCCAGCAGCTACACCGGGACTAGCGGGATAGCCAAAAACATTCAGTACTTC	CASSYTGTSGIAKNIQYF
TRBV7-3	TRBJ2-3	TRBD1	-	TGTGCCAGCAGCTGGACAGGGGCCCGCACAGATACGCAGTATTTT	CASSWTGARTDTQYF
TRBV7-6	TRBJ2-1	TRBD2	-	TGTGCCAGCAGCCTCCCAGCGGGAGTACCCAGTGAGCAGTTCTTC	CASSLPAGVPSEQFF
TRBV2	TRBJ1-2	-	-	TGTGCTTCCAGAGGGGATCGCTACACCTTC	CASRGDRYTF
TRBV11-2	TRBJ1-1	TRBD1	-	TGTGCCAGCAGCTTTACAGGGGGGAACACTGAAGCTTTCTTT	CASSFTGGNTEAFF
TRBV19	TRBJ2-7	TRBD2	-	TGTGCCAGTAGTATCACCGGGGGAGGGTACGAGCAGTACTTC	CASSITGGGYEQYF
TRBV4-3	TRBJ2-2	-	-	TGCGCCAGCAGCCAAGGGGGCATGCCGGTGGGGACGAACACCGGGGAGCTGTTTTTT	CASSQGGMPVGTNTGELFF
TRBV9	TRBJ2-1	-	-	TGTGCCAGCAGCGCAGGCGGAGGTTACTACAATGAGCAGTTCTTC	CASSAGGGYYNEQFF
TRBV28	TRBJ2-7	-	once	TGTGCCAGCAGTTTACCTACCTCCCGGGACAATCTACGCGAGCAGTACTTC	CASSLPTSRDNLREQYF
TRBV11-3	TRBJ2-1	TRBD2	once	TGTGCCAGCAGCTTAGCCCCAACCCGGGGGGGAGGACTCTACAATGAGCAGTTCTTC	CASSLAPTRGGGLYNEQFF
TRBV7-2	TRBJ2-7	-	-	TGTGCCAGCAGCTTAGTTCAGTACGAGCAGTACTTC	CASSLVQYEQYF
TRBV11-3	TRBJ2-7	TRBD1	-	TGTGCCAGCAGCGCCGGGACAGTTTCCGAGCAGTACTTC	CASSAGTVSEQYF
TRBV5-6	TRBJ2-1	-	-	TGTGCCAGCAGCTGGGGGTCTGGCGGAACGAGCTCCTACAATGAGCAGTTCTTC	CASSWGSGGTSSYNEQFF
TRBV4-1	TRBJ2-1	TRBD2	-	TGCGCCAGCAGCCCCCGTTCTCCGGTAGCGGGAGACCACAATGAGCAGTTCTTC	CASSPRSPVAGDHNEQFF
TRBV27	TRBJ2-7	-	-	TGTGCCAGCAGTTCACAATCGGGACAAACCTACGAGCAGTACTTC	CASSSQSGQTYEQYF
TRBV29-1	TRBJ2-1	TRBD2	-	TGCAGCGTTGAGGGGCGGGGACTAGCGGGCTACAATGAGCAGTTCTTC	CSVEGRGLAGYNEQFF
TRBV5-8	TRBJ2-1	-	-	TGTGCCAGCAGCTTTAGGTCAGGGACCGGAGGGCCTTGGTACAATGAGCAGTTCTTC	CASSFRSGTGGPWYNEQFF
TRBV11-2	TRBJ2-7	TRBD2	once	TGTGCCAGCAGCGGCAGGACTAGCGGAAGCTCCTACGAGCAGTACTTC	CASSGRTSGSSYEQYF
TRBV5-6	TRBJ2-3	TRBD2	-	TGTGCCAGCAGCCGGGCGGGAGCGGGAGATACGCAGTATTTT	CASSRAGAGDTQYF
TRBV27	TRBJ2-3	-	-	TGTGCCAGCAGTTCTCCAGCCGGGAGCGCAGATACGCAGTATTTT	CASSSPAGSADTQYF
TRBV29-1	TRBJ2-7	-	once	TGCAGCGTTGATCGGTTGGGGACGGGCTCAACCTACGAGCAGTACTTC	CSVDRLGTGSTYEQYF
TRBV6-1	TRBJ1-2	TRBD1	-	TGTGCCAGCAGTGTCACCGACAGGGTCAACTATGGCTACACCTTC	CASSVTDRVNYGYTF
TRBV7-9	TRBJ2-1	-	-	TGTGCCAGCAGCACCAACTTAGCGGCTAGCTCCTACAATGAGCAGTTCTTC	CASSTNLAASSYNEQFF
TRBV7-9	TRBJ1-1	-	-	TGTGCCAGCAGCCCTAGTACAGGGACCACTGAAGCTTTCTTT	CASSPSTGTTEAFF
TRBV30	TRBJ2-7	-	-	TGTGCCTGGAGCGCTACTTCCTACGAGCAGTACTTC	CAWSATSYEQYF
TRBV2	TRBJ1-2	TRBD1	-	TGTGCCAGCAGTGCGGGACAGCTCTATGGCTACACCTTC	CASSAGQLYGYTF
TRBV5-1	TRBJ1-1	-	-	TGCGCCAGCAGCTTGTGGCGGACGAACACTGAAGCTTTCTTT	CASSLWRTNTEAFF
TRBV5-1	TRBJ2-7	-	-	TGCGCCAGCAGCTTGGTTGGGACCTCCTACGAGCAGTACTTC	CASSLVGTSYEQYF
TRBV29-1	TRBJ2-5	TRBD1	once	TGCAGCGTTGTAAAACAGGGGGCGGCCGTTCTTGGGGAGACCCAGTACTTC	CSVVKQGAAVLGETQYF
TRBV6-1	TRBJ1-1	-	-	TGTGCCAGCAGTGAGGTTCCGGGACGCCAAGAAGCTTTCTTT	CASSEVPGRQEAFF
TRBV27	TRBJ2-7	TRBD1	-	TGTGCCAGCAGTATTACCGGACAGGGTGATTACGAGCAGTACTTC	CASSITGQGDYEQYF
TRBV7-9	TRBJ2-7	-	once	TGTGCCAGCAGCTTGACCTACGAGCAGTACTTC	CASSLTYEQYF
TRBV28	TRBJ2-7	-	-	TGTGCCAGCAGTTCGGCGGGGCTGGGGGCGTACGAGCAGTACTTC	CASSSAGLGAYEQYF
TRBV28	TRBJ2-5	-	-	TGTGCCAGCAGCTTTATCACGGGTCAAGGGCAAGAGACCCAGTACTTC	CASSFITGQGQETQYF
TRBV7-9	TRBJ2-5	TRBD1	-	TGTGCCAGCAGCCTACCGGGACAGGGCCAAGAGACCCAGTACTTC	CASSLPGQGQETQYF
TRBV7-9	TRBJ1-5	-	few	TGTGCCAGCAGCATCAAAGAGAGCAATCAGCCCCAGCATTTT	CASSIKESNQPQHF
TRBV2	TRBJ2-1	-	once	TGTGCCAGCAGTGAAAGTGGCAGGGGAAGTTTGAATGAGCAGTTCTTC	CASSESGRGSLNEQFF
TRBV6-6	TRBJ2-7	-	-	TGTGCCAGCAGTTATTTCGTGGGAAACGAGCAGTACTTC	CASSYFVGNEQYF
TRBV2	TRBJ2-7	-	-	TGTGCCAGCAGACAGGCCTACGAGCAGTACTTC	CASRQAYEQYF
TRBV6-6	TRBJ1-1	-	-	TGTGCCACCCTAGAGGGTTTCTTT	CATLEGFF
TRBV13	TRBJ2-7	TRBD2	-	TGTGCCAGCAGCTCTAGCGGTAAGGGCTCCTACGAGCAGTACTTC	CASSSSGKGSYEQYF
TRBV7-7	TRBJ2-7	-	-	TGTGCCAGCAGCTTAGATGGCACCAGCTCCTACGAGCAGTACTTC	CASSLDGTSSYEQYF
TRBV4-3	TRBJ2-7	-	-	TGCGCCAGCAGCCCAGGGGTAAGCTACGAGCAGTACTTC	CASSPGVSYEQYF
TRBV19	TRBJ2-1	-	-	TGTGCCAGTAATTTCGAGGGTTGGAAGAACAATGAGCAGTTCTTC	CASNFEGWKNNEQFF
TRBV7-2	TRBJ2-7	-	-	TGTGCCAGCAGCGCCCCGCAGGGCTTCTACGAGCAGTACTTC	CASSAPQGFYEQYF
TRBV6-5	TRBJ1-1	-	-	TGTGCCAGCAGTTATGGGCCCGCCCTAAACACTGAAGCTTTCTTT	CASSYGPALNTEAFF
TRBV6-1	TRBJ1-1	-	-	TGTGCCAGCAGTGAATACAGGGACGAAGCTTTCTTT	CASSEYRDEAFF
TRBV6-1	TRBJ2-7	-	-	TGTGCCAGCAGTGACCACAGGCCGAACGAGCAGTACTTC	CASSDHRPNEQYF
TRBV30	TRBJ2-5	-	-	TGTGCCTGGAGTTTGGGTGCTGGGGAGACCCAGTACTTC	CAWSLGAGETQYF
TRBV6-1	TRBJ2-2	-	-	TGTGCCAGCAGTGAAGAGGTGGCGCTAGCGTCGAACACCGGGGAGCTGTTTTTT	CASSEEVALASNTGELFF